This T cell receptor beta chain was recovered during a study of vaccination effects on CD4 cells after COVID-19. The assay was immunoSEQ multiplex PCR, and TCRdb's table has in-frame clones only and misses some. This table holds some 41,000 clones, under 70% found once. This clone was detected once. Its specificity is unknown. Prior to sequencing, the ViraFEST assay stimulated PBMC with viral peptide pools, which expanded the antigen-specific CD4+ T cells. Around day 10 of culture, CD4+ T cells were separated out. No vaccinee had earlier SARS-CoV-2 infection, and nucleocapsid antibodies were negative. Half the medium was replaced with IL-2 medium on days 3 and 7. This sequence was found in a human donor who received a COVID-19 vaccine. The sequencing used CD4+ T cells from PBMCs cultured with HCoV-OC43 spike peptides, collected before COVID-19 vaccination. Subset given: HCoV-OC43 spike overlapping peptide pool stimulation.

CDR3 nucleotides: TGTGCCAGCTCACTTGGGACTGGCGGATACTCCTACAATGAGCAGTTCTTC. Amino acids: CASSLGTGGYSYNEQFF. The chain is built from TRBV18 and TRBJ2-1; tentatively, D is TRBD2 (6 bases). V was trimmed by 4 bases and J by 0 bases, leaving 16 bases between them. Germline assignment: CDR1 KGHSH and CDR2 LQKENI. The CDR3 has 17 amino acids.